This T cell receptor (beta chain) was captured by sequencing in a study of vaccination and CD4 T cells after COVID-19. Points on this clonotype: Antigen unknown.

Described treatment: approximately nine-day PBMC culture with coronavirus spike peptide pools or control peptides (ViraFEST assay). Wells contained 1.5 million to 2.5 million PBMCs each, and these were cultured with around 10 IU/ml IL-2 and roughly 9.6 ug/ml peptide pools. Whole-study results and caveats: SARS-CoV-2-reactive clonotypes rose nonsignificantly, with the median going from 21 to 38.

With the Oncomine TCR Beta short-read assay, DNA from cultured CD4+ T cells was sequenced. Each CDR3 protein gets one entry after TCRdb re-called the PCR reads with MiXCR. The table has about 27,000 distinct CDR3 sequences, roughly 60% seen once; the top ten hold about a sixth. CDR3 length: 16 amino acids. Germline CDR1 MNHNS, CDR2 SASEGT. The V and J ends lost 5 bases and 3 bases respectively, with 20 bases between them. The receptor's source is a human donor who received a COVID-19 vaccine. The V and J genes are TRBV6-1 and TRBJ2-7; D might be TRBD2 (5 bases). The sequencing used CD4+ T cells from blood, cultured in vitro, collected after SARS-CoV-2 vaccination. The CDR3: CASSPQLERTRYEQYF. In DNA, the CDR3 is TGTGCCAGCAGTCCACAACTCGAGCGGACCCGCTACGAGCAGTACTTC.